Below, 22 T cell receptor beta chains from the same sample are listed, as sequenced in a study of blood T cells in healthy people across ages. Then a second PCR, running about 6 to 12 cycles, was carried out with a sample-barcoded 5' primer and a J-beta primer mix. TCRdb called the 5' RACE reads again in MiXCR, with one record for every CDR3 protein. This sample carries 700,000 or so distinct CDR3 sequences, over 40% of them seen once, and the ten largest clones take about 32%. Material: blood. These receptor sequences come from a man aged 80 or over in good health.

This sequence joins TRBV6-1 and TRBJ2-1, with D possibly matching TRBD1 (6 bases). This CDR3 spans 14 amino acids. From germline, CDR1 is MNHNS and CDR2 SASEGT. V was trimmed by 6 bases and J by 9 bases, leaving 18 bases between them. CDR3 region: CASRNRASRSEQFF. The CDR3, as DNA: TGTGCCAGCAGAAACAGGGCTAGCAGGAGTGAGCAGTTCTTC.

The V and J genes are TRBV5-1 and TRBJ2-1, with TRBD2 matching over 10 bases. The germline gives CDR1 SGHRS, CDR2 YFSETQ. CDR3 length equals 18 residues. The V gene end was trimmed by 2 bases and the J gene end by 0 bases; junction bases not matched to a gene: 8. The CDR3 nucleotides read TGCGCCAGCAGCTTTGGGAGTAGCGGGGGGAGCTCCTACAATGAGCAGTTCTTC. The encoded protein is CASSFGSSGGSSYNEQFF.

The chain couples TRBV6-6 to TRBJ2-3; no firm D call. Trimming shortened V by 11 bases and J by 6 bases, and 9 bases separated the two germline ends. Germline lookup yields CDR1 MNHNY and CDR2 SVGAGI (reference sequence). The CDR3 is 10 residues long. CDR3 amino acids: CAVGMDTQYF. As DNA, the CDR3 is TGTGCCGTCGGCATGGATACGCAGTATTTT.

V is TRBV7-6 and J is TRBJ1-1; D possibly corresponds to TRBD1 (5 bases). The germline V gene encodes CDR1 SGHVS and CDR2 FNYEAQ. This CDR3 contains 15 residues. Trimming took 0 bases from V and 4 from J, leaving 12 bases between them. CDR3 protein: CASSLAAGGTTEAFF. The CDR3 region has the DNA TGTGCCAGCAGCTTAGCGGCGGGGGGGACCACTGAAGCTTTCTTT.

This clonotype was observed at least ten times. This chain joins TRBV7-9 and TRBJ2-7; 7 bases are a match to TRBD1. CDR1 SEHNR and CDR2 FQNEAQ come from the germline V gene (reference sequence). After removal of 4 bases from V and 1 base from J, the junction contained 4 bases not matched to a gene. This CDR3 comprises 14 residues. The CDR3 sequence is CASSWGQPSYEQYF. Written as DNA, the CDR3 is TGTGCCAGCAGCTGGGGACAGCCATCCTACGAGCAGTACTTC.

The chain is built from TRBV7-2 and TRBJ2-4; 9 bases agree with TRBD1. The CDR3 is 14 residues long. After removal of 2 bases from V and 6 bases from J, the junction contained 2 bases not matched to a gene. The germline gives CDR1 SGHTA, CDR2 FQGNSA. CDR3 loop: CASSLRQGGNIQYF. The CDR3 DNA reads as TGTGCCAGCAGCTTAAGACAGGGGGGAAACATTCAGTACTTC.

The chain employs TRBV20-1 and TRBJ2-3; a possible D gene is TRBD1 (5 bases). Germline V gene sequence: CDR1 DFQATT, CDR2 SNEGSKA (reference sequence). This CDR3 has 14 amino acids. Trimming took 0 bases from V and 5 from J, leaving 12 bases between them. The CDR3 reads CSARDPLGRDTQYF. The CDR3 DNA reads TGCAGTGCTAGAGATCCCTTGGGGCGAGATACGCAGTATTTT.

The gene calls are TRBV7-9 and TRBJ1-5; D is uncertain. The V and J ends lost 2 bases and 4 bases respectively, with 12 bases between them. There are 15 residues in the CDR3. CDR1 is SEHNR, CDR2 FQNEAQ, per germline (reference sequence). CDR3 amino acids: CASSLFGQTNQPQHF. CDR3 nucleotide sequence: TGTGCCAGCAGCTTATTTGGGCAGACTAATCAGCCCCAGCATTTT.

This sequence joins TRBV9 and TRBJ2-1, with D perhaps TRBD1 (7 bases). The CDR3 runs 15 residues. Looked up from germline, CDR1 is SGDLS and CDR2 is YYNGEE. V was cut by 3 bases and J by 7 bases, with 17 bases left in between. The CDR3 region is CASSGYSRGANEQFF. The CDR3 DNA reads TGTGCCAGCAGCGGATATAGCAGGGGGGCAAATGAGCAGTTCTTC. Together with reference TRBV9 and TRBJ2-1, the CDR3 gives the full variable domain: DSGVTQTPKHLITATGQRVTLRCSPRSGDLSVYWYQQSLDQGLQFLIQYYNGEERAKGNILERFSAQQFPDLHSELNLSSLELGDSALYFCASSGYSRGANEQFFGPGTRLTVL.

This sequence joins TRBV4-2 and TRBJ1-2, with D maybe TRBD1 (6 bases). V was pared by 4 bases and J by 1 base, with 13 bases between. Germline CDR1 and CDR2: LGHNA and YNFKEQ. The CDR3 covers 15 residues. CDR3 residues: CASSRPRQDNYGYTF. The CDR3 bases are TGTGCCAGCAGCCGACCACGACAGGATAACTATGGCTACACCTTC.

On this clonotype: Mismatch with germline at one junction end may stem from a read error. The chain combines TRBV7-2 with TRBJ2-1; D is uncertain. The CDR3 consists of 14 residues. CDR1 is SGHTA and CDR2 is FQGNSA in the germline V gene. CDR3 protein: CASSQDSAYNEQFF. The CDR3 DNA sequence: TGCGCCAGCAGCCAAGATTCGGCCTACAATGAGCAGTTCTTC.

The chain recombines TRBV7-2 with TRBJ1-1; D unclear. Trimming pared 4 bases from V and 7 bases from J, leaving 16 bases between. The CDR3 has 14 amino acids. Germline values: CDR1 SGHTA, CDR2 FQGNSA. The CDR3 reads CASSYDTRISEAFF. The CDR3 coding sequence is TGTGCCAGCAGCTACGATACACGTATCAGTGAAGCTTTCTTT.

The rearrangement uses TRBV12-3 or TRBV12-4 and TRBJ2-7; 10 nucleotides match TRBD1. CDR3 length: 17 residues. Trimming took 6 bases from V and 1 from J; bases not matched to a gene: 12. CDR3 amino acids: CASSPGQGLGNSYEQYF. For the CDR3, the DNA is TGTGCCAGCAGCCCGGGACAGGGGTTAGGAAATTCCTACGAGCAGTACTTC.

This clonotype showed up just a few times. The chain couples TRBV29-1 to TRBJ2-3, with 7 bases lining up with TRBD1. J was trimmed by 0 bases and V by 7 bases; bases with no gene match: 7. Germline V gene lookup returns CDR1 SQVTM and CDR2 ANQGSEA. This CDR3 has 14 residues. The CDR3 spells CSAETGRSTDTQYF. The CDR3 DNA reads TGCAGCGCCGAGACAGGGCGAAGCACAGATACGCAGTATTTT.

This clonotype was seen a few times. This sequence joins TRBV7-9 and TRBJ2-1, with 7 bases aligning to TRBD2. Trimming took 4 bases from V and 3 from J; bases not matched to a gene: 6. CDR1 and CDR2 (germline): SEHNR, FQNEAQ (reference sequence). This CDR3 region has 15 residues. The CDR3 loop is CASSSPGLLYNEQFF. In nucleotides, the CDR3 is TGTGCCAGCAGCTCTCCGGGACTACTCTACAATGAGCAGTTCTTC.

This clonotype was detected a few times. The CDR3 region has the DNA TGTGCCAGCGTAAGGGGGAGAACAGATACGCAGTATTTT. Translation gives CASVRGRTDTQYF. The chain has TRBV2 and TRBJ2-3; maybe TRBD1 (6 bases). Germline CDR1 is SNHLY and CDR2 is FYNNEI. The ends were cut back, 8 bases at V and 3 bases at J, with 12 bases in the middle. This CDR3 is built from 13 residues. The whole variable domain, filled in from reference TRBV2 and TRBJ2-3, reads EPEVTQTPSHQVTQMGQEVILRCVPISNHLYFYWYRQILGQKVEFLVSFYNNEISEKSEIFDDQFSVERPDGSNFTLKIRSTKLEDSAMYFCASVRGRTDTQYFGPGTRLTVL.

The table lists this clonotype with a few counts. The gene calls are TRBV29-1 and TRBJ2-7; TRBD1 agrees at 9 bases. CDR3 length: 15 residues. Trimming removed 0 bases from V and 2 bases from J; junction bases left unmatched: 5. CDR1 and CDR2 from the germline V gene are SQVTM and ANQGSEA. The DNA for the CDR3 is TGCAGCGTTGAAGACCGGACAGGGGCCCCCTACGAGCAGTACTTC. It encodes CSVEDRTGAPYEQYF.

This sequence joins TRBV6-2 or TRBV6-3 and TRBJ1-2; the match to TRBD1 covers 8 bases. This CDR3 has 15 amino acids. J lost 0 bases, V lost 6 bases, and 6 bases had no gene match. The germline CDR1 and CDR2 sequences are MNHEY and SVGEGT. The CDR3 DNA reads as TGTGCCAGCAGGTCAACAGGGGGAACTAACTATGGCTACACCTTC. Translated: CASRSTGGTNYGYTF.

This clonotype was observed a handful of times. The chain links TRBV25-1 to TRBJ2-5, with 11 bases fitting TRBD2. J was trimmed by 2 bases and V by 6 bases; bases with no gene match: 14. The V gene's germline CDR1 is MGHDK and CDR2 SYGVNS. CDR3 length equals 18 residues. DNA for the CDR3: TGTGCCAGCAGGGGACGACTAGCGGGACTAAGGGCACAAGAGACCCAGTACTTC. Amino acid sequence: CASRGRLAGLRAQETQYF.

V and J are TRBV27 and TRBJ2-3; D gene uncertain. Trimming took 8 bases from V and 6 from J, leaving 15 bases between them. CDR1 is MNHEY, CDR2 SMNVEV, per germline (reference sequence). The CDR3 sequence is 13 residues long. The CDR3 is CASAQGLKDTQYF. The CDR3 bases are TGTGCCAGCGCACAAGGCCTAAAGGATACGCAGTATTTT.

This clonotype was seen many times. The DNA for the CDR3 is TGTGCCAGCAGTGTCTGGACAGGGCGGGAGACCCAGTACTTC. It specifies CASSVWTGRETQYF. J is TRBJ2-5 and V is TRBV6-4; 8 bases fit TRBD1. The CDR3 spans 14 residues. Germline values: CDR1 MRHNA, CDR2 SNTAGT. V was pared by 4 bases and J by 5 bases, with 6 bases of the junction left unmatched.

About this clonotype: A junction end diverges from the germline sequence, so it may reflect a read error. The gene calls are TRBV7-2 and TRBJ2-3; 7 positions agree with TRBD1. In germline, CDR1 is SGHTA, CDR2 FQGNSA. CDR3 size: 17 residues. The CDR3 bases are TGTGCCAACAGGTTAGATTCCGGGACAGCTAGCACGGATACGCAGTATTTT. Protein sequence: CANRLDSGTASTDTQYF.